This T cell receptor (beta chain) was documented in a study of CD8+CD57+ T cells in acquired aplastic anemia. Study outcomes and limitations: Patients and controls were not found to differ significantly in CD8+ Simpson's diversity.

Genomic DNA served as template for TCR beta VDJ and CDR3 profiling. TCRdb reprocessed the reads with MiXCR, giving one entry per CDR3 protein. This sample has a few hundred thousand distinct CDR3 sequences; approximately 35% occur once, and the top ten carry 0.95% to 1.3%. V was shortened by 3 bases and J by 6 bases, with 13 bases between the two germline ends. Germline V CDR1 and CDR2: SGHTS, YDEGEE. The CDR3 loop spans 15 amino acids. In this sample, this clonotype turned up a few times. What it binds is not known. Sequenced sample: sorted CD4+, CD8+, or CD8+CD57+ T cells (not recorded which) from PBMCs. The origin of this receptor is a human donor in good health, serving as a control. The chain uses TRBV5-8 and TRBJ1-6, with no clear D. CDR3: CASSSQQSSNSPLHF. The CDR3 coding sequence is TGTGCCAGCAGCTCCCAACAGAGTTCTAATTCACCCCTCCACTTT.